This paragraph covers one T cell receptor (beta chain) sequence. The target antigen is unknown. This sample was taken from a study of cytomegalovirus exposure and HLA in healthy donors. The PCR was carried out with 60 Vbeta primers and 13 Jbeta primers. This table comes from immunoSEQ multiplex PCR, and its TCRdb copy is limited to in-frame clones, with some not included. Of about 120,000 clones in the sample, 60% to 85% were seen once. Points from the study as a whole: A link between a missense DCLRE1C variant and TCR beta V- and J-gene trimming emerged from a later analysis.

The sequence came from a woman aged 55 to 70 in good health and CMV-seropositive. What was sequenced was PBMCs.

The CDR3 protein is CASSLQETQYF. For the CDR3, the DNA is TGTGCCAGCAGCCTCCAAGAGACCCAGTACTTC. The chain is built from TRBV7-2 and TRBJ2-5; D ambiguous. Per germline, CDR1 SGHTA and CDR2 FQGNSA. V shed 5 bases and J shed 1 base, with 2 bases lying between them. The CDR3 extends over 11 amino acids.